Below are 6 T cell receptor beta chains sequenced from a single sample in a study of post-analysis software for immune sequencing data. Overall study results and limits: Higher frequency in patients than in controls was seen for roughly five TRBV segments, with TRBV5-6, TRBV5-1 and TRBV20-1 among them.

These TCRs' antigens remain unknown. TCR beta cDNA libraries included unique molecular identifiers. Via MiXCR, TCRdb re-called the PCR reads, giving one row per CDR3 protein. The table includes some 500,000 distinct CDR3 sequences, roughly 45% detected once. The sequenced sample consisted of blood. These receptors came from a girl between 5 and 17 years old with multiple sclerosis.

This sequence joins TRBV15 and TRBJ2-5, with no clear D. CDR1 is LNHNV and CDR2 is YYDKDF in the germline V gene (reference sequence). The V and J ends lost 0 bases and 4 bases respectively, with 6 bases between them. The CDR3 spans 13 residues. The CDR3 loop is CATSRDWLETQYF. As DNA, the CDR3 is TGTGCCACCAGCAGAGATTGGTTAGAGACCCAGTACTTC. Full variable domain (outside the CDR3, taken from reference TRBV15 and TRBJ2-5): DAMVIQNPRYQVTQFGKPVTLSCSQTLNHNVMYWYQQKSSQAPKLLFHYYDKDFNNEADTPDNFQSRRPNTSFCFLDIRSPGLGDTAMYLCATSRDWLETQYFGPGTRLLVL.

This clonotype was detected many times. V and J are TRBV29-1 and TRBJ2-6; possible D gene TRBD2, 5 bases. The germline V gene encodes CDR1 SQVTM and CDR2 ANQGSEA. Trimming took off 4 bases at V and 4 bases at J, with 17 bases between the two ends. CDR3 size: 16 residues. The CDR3, as DNA: TGCAGCGTTGGAGGGTCTGGGTTATCCGGGGCCAACGTCCTGACTTTC. It specifies CSVGGSGLSGANVLTF.

This clonotype has more than one count but fewer than ten. This chain joins TRBV12-3 or TRBV12-4 and TRBJ1-2; 7 positions agree with TRBD1. J lost 1 base, V lost 5 bases, and 7 bases had no gene match. The CDR3 has 15 amino acids. CDR3 coding DNA: TGTGCCAGCAGTCCCGGACAGGTATTTAACTATGGCTACACCTTC. Its protein is CASSPGQVFNYGYTF.

This clonotype was counted only a few times. The V gene is TRBV7-2, the J gene TRBJ2-3; 10 bases match TRBD2. The germline V gene encodes CDR1 SGHTA and CDR2 FQGNSA. The CDR3 runs 16 residues. J was trimmed by 0 bases and V by 5 bases; bases with no gene match: 5. CDR3 DNA: TGTGCCAGCAGCCCCGGACTAGCGGAAAGCACAGATACGCAGTATTTT. This gives the protein CASSPGLAESTDTQYF.

This clonotype came up once. The chain carries TRBV28 and TRBJ1-5; D unresolved. The length of the CDR3 is 14 residues. The germline V gene encodes CDR1 MDHEN and CDR2 SYDVKM. V lost 1 base to trimming and J lost 0 bases, with 4 bases between them. CDR3 sequence: CASSLYFSNQPQHF. CDR3 nucleotides: TGTGCCAGCAGTTTATACTTTAGCAATCAGCCCCAGCATTTT. The full variable domain, in which reference TRBV28 and TRBJ1-5 provide the parts outside the CDR3, is DVKVTQSSRYLVKRTGEKVFLECVQDMDHENMFWYRQDPGLGLRLIYFSYDVKMKEKGDIPEGYSVSREKKERFSLILESASTNQTSMYLCASSLYFSNQPQHFGDGTRLSIL.

This clonotype appeared a few times. The chain recombines TRBV20-1 with TRBJ1-5, with D hard to call. The CDR3 is 16 amino acids. The germline V and J ends were trimmed by 0 bases and 0 bases, with 12 bases remaining between them. In germline, CDR1 is DFQATT, CDR2 SNEGSKA (reference sequence). CDR3 region: CSARDDAGDSNQPQHF. Here the CDR3 DNA reads TGCAGTGCTAGAGATGACGCAGGTGATAGCAATCAGCCCCAGCATTTT.